What follows are 10 T cell receptor beta chains derived from one specimen sequenced in a study of blood T cell repertoires in COVID-19. Sequenced by immunoSEQ multiplex PCR; TCRdb stores in-frame clones only, minus some. Altogether some 160,000 clones are present, around 89% being singletons, with the ten largest covering approximately 3%. The sequencing sample was made of peripheral blood. These receptors were taken from a man aged 60 to 69 with acute or convalescent COVID-19.

The chain joins TRBV9 to TRBJ2-7; 12 bases match TRBD2. The CDR3 is 15 amino acids. The germline V gene encodes CDR1 SGDLS and CDR2 YYNGEE. V lost 0 bases, J lost 5 bases, and 3 bases stayed unmatched. CDR3 amino acids: CASSVDTSGGNEQYF. In DNA form, the CDR3 reads TGTGCCAGCAGCGTAGATACTAGCGGGGGGAACGAGCAGTACTTC.

V gene TRBV9 combines with J gene TRBJ2-1; 9 bases are shared with TRBD2. This CDR3 is 16 amino acids long. The ends lost 0 bases at V and 4 bases at J; junction bases unmatched: 5. In germline, CDR1 is SGDLS, CDR2 YYNGEE. CDR3 DNA sequence: TGTGCCAGCAGCGTAGCAGGCGGGGGGGCGTACAATGAGCAGTTCTTC. Amino acid sequence: CASSVAGGGAYNEQFF.

The chain is built from TRBV18 and TRBJ2-5; 9 bases line up with TRBD2. This CDR3 region has 15 residues. Trimming at V came to 0 bases and at J to 5 bases, leaving 4 bases not matched to a gene. Germline V gene data show CDR1 as KGHSH and CDR2 as LQKENI. CDR3 loop: CASSPPGLAIETQYF. The CDR3 region has the DNA TGTGCCAGCTCACCACCGGGACTAGCCATCGAGACCCAGTACTTC.

The chain uses TRBV29-1 and TRBJ2-3; D might be TRBD2 (5 bases). V lost 4 bases, J lost 3 bases, and 14 bases lay in between. In germline, CDR1 is SQVTM, CDR2 ANQGSEA. The CDR3 consists of 14 residues. CDR3 nucleotides: TGCAGCGTTGCCTCCGGGGTTTGGACAGATACGCAGTATTTT. This codes for CSVASGVWTDTQYF.

The chain recombines TRBV5-1 with TRBJ2-1; 8 nucleotides match TRBD1. J was trimmed by 7 bases and V by 4 bases; bases with no gene match: 13. This CDR3 has 16 amino acids. Germline assignment: CDR1 SGHRS and CDR2 YFSETQ. The CDR3 sequence: CASSLQNQGAGNEQFF. The CDR3 DNA is TGCGCCAGCAGCCTTCAGAACCAGGGGGCAGGAAATGAGCAGTTCTTC.

The chain couples TRBV12-3 or TRBV12-4 to TRBJ1-2; D unresolved. Deletions cut 3 bases from V and 9 bases from J, with 14 bases between. CDR3 length: 13 residues. CDR3 amino acids: CASSFNGKGRYTF. CDR3 nucleotide sequence: TGTGCCAGCAGTTTCAACGGGAAAGGGCGCTACACCTTC.

The J gene is TRBJ1-2, the V gene TRBV15; 7 nucleotides match TRBD1. This CDR3 spans 14 amino acids. CDR1 and CDR2 (germline): LNHNV, YYDKDF (reference sequence). The ends lost 2 bases at V and 7 bases at J; junction bases unmatched: 7. The DNA for the CDR3 is TGTGCCACCAGCAGACAGACAGGGCTGGGTGGCTACACCTTC. As protein: CATSRQTGLGGYTF. Drawing the rest from reference TRBV15 and TRBJ1-2, the complete variable domain is DAMVIQNPRYQVTQFGKPVTLSCSQTLNHNVMYWYQQKSSQAPKLLFHYYDKDFNNEADTPDNFQSRRPNTSFCFLDIRSPGLGDTAMYLCATSRQTGLGGYTFGSGTRLTVV.

This chain uses TRBV5-1 with TRBJ2-3, with 8 nucleotides matching TRBD2. Trimming cost V 0 bases and J 1 base; bases outside gene matches: 4. From germline, CDR1 is SGHRS and CDR2 YFSETQ. The CDR3 is 16 residues long. CDR3 DNA: TGCGCCAGCAGCTTGGAGGGTAGCGGGGGCACAGATACGCAGTATTTT. Protein: CASSLEGSGGTDTQYF.

This chain uses TRBV10-1 with TRBJ2-7; TRBD2 matches 7 bases. The V and J ends lost 0 bases and 3 bases, in that order; junction bases with no gene match: 11. CDR1 WNHNN and CDR2 SYGVQD come from the germline V gene (reference sequence). The CDR3 is 17 amino acids. The CDR3 protein is CASSESHRGGGNYEQYF. The CDR3 coding sequence is TGCGCCAGCAGTGAGTCACACAGAGGCGGGGGAAACTACGAGCAGTACTTC.

The V call is TRBV27, the J call TRBJ1-1; TRBD1 is a possible D gene (6 bases). Trimming took off 6 bases at V and 3 bases at J, with 17 bases between the two ends. CDR1 and CDR2 (germline): MNHEY, SMNVEV (reference sequence). This CDR3 comprises 15 residues. Here the CDR3 DNA reads TGTGCCAGCAGGTCTGCACAGGGCGGGCACACTGAAGCTTTCTTT. Its translation: CASRSAQGGHTEAFF.